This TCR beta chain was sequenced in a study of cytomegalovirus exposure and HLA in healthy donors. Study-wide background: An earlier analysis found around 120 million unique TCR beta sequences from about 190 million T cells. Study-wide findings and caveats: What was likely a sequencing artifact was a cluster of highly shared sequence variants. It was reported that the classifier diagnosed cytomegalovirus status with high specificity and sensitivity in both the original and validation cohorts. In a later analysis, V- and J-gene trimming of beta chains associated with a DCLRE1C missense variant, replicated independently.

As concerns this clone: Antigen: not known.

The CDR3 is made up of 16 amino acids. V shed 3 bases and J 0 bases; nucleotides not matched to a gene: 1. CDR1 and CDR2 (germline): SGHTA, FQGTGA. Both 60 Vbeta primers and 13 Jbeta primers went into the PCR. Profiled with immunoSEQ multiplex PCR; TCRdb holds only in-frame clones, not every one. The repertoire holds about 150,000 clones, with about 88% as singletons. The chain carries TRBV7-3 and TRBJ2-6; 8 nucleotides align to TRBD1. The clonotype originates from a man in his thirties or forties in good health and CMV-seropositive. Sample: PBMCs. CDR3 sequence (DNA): TGTGCCAGCAGCTTGGACAGGGCCTCTGGGGCCAACGTCCTGACTTTC. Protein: CASSLDRASGANVLTF.